Below are 4 T cell receptor beta chains sequenced from a single sample in a study of T-cell reconstitution after alpha-beta-depleted transplantation in children. A TCRbeta library incorporating unique molecular identifiers was prepared. TCRdb fed the PCR reads into MiXCR, producing one record per CDR3 protein. The sample carries around 480,000 distinct CDR3 sequences, roughly 33% recorded once. Sample: PBMCs from the stem cell graft donor, taken from the stem cell graft. The receptors stem from a human donor who donated a stem cell graft to a child with aplastic anemia.

This clonotype was picked up a small number of times. This rearrangement joins TRBV21-1 to TRBJ1-1; TRBD1, the table's D call, lacks a check against the DNA. TRBV21-1 is classified as a pseudogene. The CDR3 totals 19 residues. The DNA of the CDR3 is TGTGCCAGCAGCAAAGAGGCTTTAAGGACGCTAAAGGACAGGACTGAAGCTTTCTTT. It is translated as CASSKEALRTLKDRTEAFF.

This clonotype has more than one count but fewer than ten. The gene calls are TRBV13 and TRBJ1-1; TRBD1 might be the D (5 bases). CDR1 is PRHDT and CDR2 is FYEKMQ in the germline V gene (reference sequence). The CDR3 contains 14 residues. The germline V and J ends were trimmed by 5 bases and 3 bases, with 13 bases remaining between them. CDR3 loop: CASSAVDSYTEAFF. CDR3 DNA sequence: TGTGCCAGCAGCGCCGTAGACAGTTACACTGAAGCTTTCTTT.

The chain uses TRBV7-9 and TRBJ1-2, with 9 bases that match TRBD1. V was clipped by 5 bases and J by 4 bases; unmatched bases: 8. Germline V lookup: CDR1 SEHNR, CDR2 FQNEAQ (reference sequence). The CDR3 totals 15 residues. The CDR3 spells CASSPGTGYRYGYTF. CDR3 DNA sequence: TGTGCCAGCAGCCCCGGGACAGGGTACCGCTATGGCTACACCTTC.

The chain joins TRBV7-2 to TRBJ1-2; 11 nucleotides agree with TRBD1. The length of the CDR3 is 15 residues. Trimming took 5 bases from V and 5 from J; bases not matched to a gene: 7. Germline V gives CDR1 SGHTA, CDR2 FQGNSA. The CDR3 DNA sequence: TGTGCCAGCAGCCCCCGGACAGGGGGCGAGTATGGCTACACCTTC. Translation: CASSPRTGGEYGYTF.